The clone carrying this TCR beta chain has at least ten counts. CDR3 size: 12 residues. V was cut by 0 bases and J by 6 bases, with 6 bases left in between. From germline, CDR1 is LGHDT and CDR2 YNNKEL (reference sequence). The data were obtained in a study of T cells in Graves' hyperthyroidism and ophthalmopathy. At the level of the study: Peripheral blood was collected at initial diagnosis, before any treatment.

Diagnostic decisions used clinical symptoms, serum thyroxine and TRAb, thyroid ultrasound and orbital computed tomography. The CDR3 regions of TCR beta were amplified from RNA transcripts. Primed by the HTBI set, a first-round RT-PCR was run on the TCR CDR3. TCRdb called the multiplex PCR reads again in MiXCR, with one record for every CDR3 protein. The sample includes roughly 500,000 distinct CDR3 sequences, 24% seen only once; the top ten take around 10%. The sequenced material came from blood. This chain uses TRBV3-1 with TRBJ2-7, with D unclear. This TCR was sampled from a young woman with Graves' ophthalmopathy. The CDR3 region has the DNA TGTGCCAGCAGCCAAGAAACGGGCGAGCAGTACTTC. It translates to CASSQETGEQYF.